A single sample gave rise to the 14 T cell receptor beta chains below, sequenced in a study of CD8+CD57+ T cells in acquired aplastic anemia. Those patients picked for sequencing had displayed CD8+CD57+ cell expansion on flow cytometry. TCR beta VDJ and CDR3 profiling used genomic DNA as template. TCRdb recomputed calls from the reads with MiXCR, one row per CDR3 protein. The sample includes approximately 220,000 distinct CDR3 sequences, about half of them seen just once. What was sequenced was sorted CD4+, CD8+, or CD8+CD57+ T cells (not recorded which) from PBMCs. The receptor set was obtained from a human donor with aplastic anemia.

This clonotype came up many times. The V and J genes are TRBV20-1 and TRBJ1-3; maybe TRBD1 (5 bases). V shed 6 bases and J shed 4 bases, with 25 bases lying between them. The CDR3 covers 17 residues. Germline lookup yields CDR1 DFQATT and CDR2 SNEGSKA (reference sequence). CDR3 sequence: CSAEGPRVLDSGNTIYF. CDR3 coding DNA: TGCAGTGCCGAGGGACCCAGGGTGCTCGATTCAGGAAACACCATATATTTT.

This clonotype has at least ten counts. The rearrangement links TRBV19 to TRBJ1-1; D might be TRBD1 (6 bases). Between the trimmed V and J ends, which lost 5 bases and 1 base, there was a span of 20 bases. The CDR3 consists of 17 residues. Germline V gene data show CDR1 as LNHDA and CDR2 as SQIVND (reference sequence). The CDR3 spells CASSYPSMGQKNTEAFF. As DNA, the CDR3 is TGTGCCAGTAGTTATCCCTCCATGGGACAAAAGAACACTGAAGCTTTCTTT.

The CDR3 sequence: CASSPPLAGGYEQYF. CDR3 DNA sequence: TGTGCCAGCAGTCCCCCCCTAGCGGGGGGTTACGAGCAGTACTTC. The rearrangement uses TRBV7-9 and TRBJ2-7; 11 nucleotides match TRBD2. CDR1 is SEHNR, CDR2 FQNEAQ, per germline (reference sequence). V lost 6 bases, J lost 4 bases, and 8 bases stayed unmatched. The CDR3 totals 15 residues.

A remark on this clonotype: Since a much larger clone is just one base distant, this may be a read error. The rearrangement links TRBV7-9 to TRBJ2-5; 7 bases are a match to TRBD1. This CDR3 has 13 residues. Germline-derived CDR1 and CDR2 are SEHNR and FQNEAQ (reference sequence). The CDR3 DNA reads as TGTGCCAGCAGCTCAACAGGGACAGAGGCCCAGTACTTC. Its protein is CASSSTGTEAQYF.

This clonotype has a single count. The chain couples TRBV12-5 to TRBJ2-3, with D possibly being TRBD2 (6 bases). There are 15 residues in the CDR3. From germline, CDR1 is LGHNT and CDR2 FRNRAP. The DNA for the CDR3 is TGTGCCAGCAGTTGGGGAGGACGAGGCACAGATACGCAGTATTTT. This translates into CASSWGGRGTDTQYF.

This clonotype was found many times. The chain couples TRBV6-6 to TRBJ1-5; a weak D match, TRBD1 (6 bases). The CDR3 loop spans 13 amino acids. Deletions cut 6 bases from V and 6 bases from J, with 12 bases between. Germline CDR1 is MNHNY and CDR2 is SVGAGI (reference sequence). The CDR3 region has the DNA TGTGCCAGCAGGGGGGGACAACCTCAGCCCCAGCATTTT. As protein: CASRGGQPQPQHF.

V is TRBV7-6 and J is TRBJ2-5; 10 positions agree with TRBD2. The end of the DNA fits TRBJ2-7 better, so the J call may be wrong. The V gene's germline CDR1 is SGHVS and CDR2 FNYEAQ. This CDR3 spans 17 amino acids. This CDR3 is CASSPGTSAKGVYEQYF. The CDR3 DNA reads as TGTGCCAGCAGCCCCGGGACTAGCGCTAAGGGGGTCTACGAGCAGTACTTC.

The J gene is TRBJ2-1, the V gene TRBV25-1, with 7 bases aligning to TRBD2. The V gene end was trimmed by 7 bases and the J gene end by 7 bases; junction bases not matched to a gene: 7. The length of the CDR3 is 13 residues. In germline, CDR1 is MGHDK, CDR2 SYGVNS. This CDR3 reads CASTRGGSNEQFF. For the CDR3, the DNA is TGTGCCAGCACCCGGGGAGGGTCGAATGAGCAGTTCTTC.

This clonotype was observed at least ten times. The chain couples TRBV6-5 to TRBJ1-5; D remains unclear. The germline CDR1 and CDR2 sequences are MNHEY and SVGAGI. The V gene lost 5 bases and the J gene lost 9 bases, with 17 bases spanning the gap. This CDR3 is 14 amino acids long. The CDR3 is CASSPRQDWRPQHF. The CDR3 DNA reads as TGTGCCAGCAGTCCCCGACAAGATTGGCGGCCCCAGCATTTT.

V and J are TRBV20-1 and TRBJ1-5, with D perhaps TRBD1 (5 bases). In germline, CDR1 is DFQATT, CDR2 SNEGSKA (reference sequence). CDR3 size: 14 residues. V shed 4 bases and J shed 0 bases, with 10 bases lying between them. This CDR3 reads CSATQAYSNQPQHF. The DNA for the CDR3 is TGCAGTGCTACACAGGCCTATAGCAATCAGCCCCAGCATTTT.

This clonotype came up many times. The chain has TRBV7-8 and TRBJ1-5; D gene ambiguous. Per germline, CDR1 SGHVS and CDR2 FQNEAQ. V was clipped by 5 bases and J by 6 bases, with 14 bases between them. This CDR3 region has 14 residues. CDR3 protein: CASSLKVGGQPQHF. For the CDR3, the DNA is TGTGCCAGCAGCCTTAAGGTGGGCGGTCAGCCCCAGCATTTT.

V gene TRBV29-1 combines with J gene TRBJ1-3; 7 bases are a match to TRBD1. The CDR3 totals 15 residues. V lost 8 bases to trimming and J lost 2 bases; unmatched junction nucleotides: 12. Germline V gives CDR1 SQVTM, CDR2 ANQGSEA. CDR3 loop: CSISGGADPGNTIYF. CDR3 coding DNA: TGCAGCATTTCAGGGGGGGCAGACCCTGGAAACACCATATATTTT.

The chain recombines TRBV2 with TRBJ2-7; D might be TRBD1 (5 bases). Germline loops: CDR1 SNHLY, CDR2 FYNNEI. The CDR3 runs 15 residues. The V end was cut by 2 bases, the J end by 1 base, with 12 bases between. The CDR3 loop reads CASSERGAESYEQYF. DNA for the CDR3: TGTGCCAGCAGTGAAAGGGGCGCCGAATCCTACGAGCAGTACTTC.

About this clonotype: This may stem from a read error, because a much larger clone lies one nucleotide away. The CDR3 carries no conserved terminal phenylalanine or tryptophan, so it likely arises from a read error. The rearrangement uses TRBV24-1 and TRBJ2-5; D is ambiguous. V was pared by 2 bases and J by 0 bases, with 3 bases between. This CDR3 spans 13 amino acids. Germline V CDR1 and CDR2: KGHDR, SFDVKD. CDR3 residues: CATSDSHQETQYL. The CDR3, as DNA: TGTGCCACCAGTGATTCCCACCAAGAGACCCAGTACCTC.